Sequencing of this TCR beta chain was carried out in a study of T cell changes during pregnancy in multiple sclerosis. The assay was immunoSEQ multiplex PCR, and TCRdb's table has in-frame clones only and misses some. The sample consists of about 55,000 clones, 93% of them appearing once. CDR3 length: 18 amino acids. V dropped 1 base and J dropped 3 bases, with 23 bases sitting between them. The V gene's germline CDR1 is SGHRS and CDR2 YFSETQ. Specimen: CD8+ T cells from peripheral blood mononuclear cells, collected in the second trimester of pregnancy. The receptor was isolated from a female donor with multiple sclerosis, enrolled in a pregnancy study. The chain is built from TRBV5-1 and TRBJ2-7, with a possible D match to TRBD2 (6 bases). The CDR3 region has the DNA TGCGCCAGCAGCTTGATCGCGACGGGGGACTCACGCTTCTACGAGCAGTACTTC. Translated, it gives CASSLIATGDSRFYEQYF.